The rows below give T cell receptor beta chains drawn from one sample of a study of CD8+CD57+ T cells in acquired aplastic anemia. TCRdb ran MiXCR on the reads and lists one entry per CDR3 protein. The sample lists roughly 500,000 distinct CDR3 sequences; around 32% were seen once. The sequencing sample was made of sorted CD4+, CD8+, or CD8+CD57+ T cells (not recorded which) from PBMCs. These receptors came from a human donor with aplastic anemia. Each CDR3 is given with its conserved first and last residue. Fields, in order: J gene, D gene, clone size, V gene, CDR3 protein, CDR3 DNA. The D gene is left open where the match is weak. Only some rows state a clone size, as once, few, many or a class for expanded clones.

J gene: TRBJ1-5
D gene: TRBD1
clone size: few
V gene: TRBV2
CDR3 protein: CASIGQGQPQHF
CDR3 DNA: TGTGCCAGCATCGGACAGGGACAGCCCCAGCATTTT

J gene: TRBJ2-1
D gene: NA
clone size: many
V gene: TRBV2
CDR3 protein: CASSEVGGNEQFF
CDR3 DNA: TGTGCCAGCAGTGAAGTCGGGGGAAATGAGCAGTTCTTC

J gene: TRBJ1-3
D gene: NA
clone size: many
V gene: TRBV10-3
CDR3 protein: CALGSGAGNTIYF
CDR3 DNA: TGTGCCCTCGGCTCAGGGGCCGGAAACACCATATATTTT

J gene: TRBJ1-3
D gene: NA
clone size: NA
V gene: TRBV9
CDR3 protein: CASSLAPDSGNTIYF
CDR3 DNA: TGTGCCAGCAGTCTGGCTCCCGACTCCGGAAACACCATATATTTT

J gene: TRBJ2-3
D gene: TRBD1
clone size: NA
V gene: TRBV14
CDR3 protein: CASSQRTGMRDTQYF
CDR3 DNA: TGTGCCAGCAGCCAGCGGACAGGGATGAGAGATACGCAGTATTTT

J gene: TRBJ2-7
D gene: NA
clone size: NA
V gene: TRBV7-9
CDR3 protein: CASSSRWGLDEQYF
CDR3 DNA: TGTGCCAGCAGCTCCCGGTGGGGGCTCGACGAGCAGTACTTC

J gene: TRBJ2-1
D gene: TRBD2
clone size: few
V gene: TRBV2
CDR3 protein: CASTPLAGGANEQFF
CDR3 DNA: TGTGCCAGCACCCCCCTAGCGGGAGGGGCAAATGAGCAGTTCTTC

J gene: TRBJ1-2
D gene: TRBD1
clone size: NA
V gene: TRBV25-1
CDR3 protein: CASRETGAYGYTF
CDR3 DNA: TGTGCCAGCAGGGAAACAGGGGCCTATGGCTACACCTTC

J gene: TRBJ1-1
D gene: NA
clone size: many
V gene: TRBV5-1
CDR3 protein: CASSRGAANTEAFF
CDR3 DNA: TGCGCCAGCAGCCGGGGCGCGGCGAACACTGAAGCTTTCTTT

J gene: TRBJ2-5
D gene: NA
clone size: few
V gene: TRBV5-1
CDR3 protein: CASSLSSSRAQETQYF
CDR3 DNA: TGCGCCAGCAGCTTAAGCAGTTCTAGAGCCCAAGAGACCCAGTACTTC

J gene: TRBJ1-3
D gene: NA
clone size: many
V gene: TRBV2
CDR3 protein: CASSEGQLQGGNTIYF
CDR3 DNA: TGTGCCAGCAGTGAAGGACAGCTCCAAGGTGGAAACACCATATATTTT

J gene: TRBJ2-7
D gene: NA
clone size: many
V gene: TRBV6-1
CDR3 protein: CASMRPTTYEQYF
CDR3 DNA: TGTGCCAGCATGAGGCCTACCACCTACGAGCAGTACTTC

J gene: TRBJ2-7
D gene: TRBD2
clone size: many
V gene: TRBV29-1
CDR3 protein: CSTRAGWDYEQYF
CDR3 DNA: TGCAGCACCCGAGCGGGGTGGGACTACGAGCAGTACTTC

J gene: TRBJ1-1
D gene: NA
clone size: NA
V gene: TRBV2
CDR3 protein: CASRAQANTEAFF
CDR3 DNA: TGTGCCAGCAGAGCACAGGCGAACACTGAAGCTTTCTTT

J gene: TRBJ2-7
D gene: NA
clone size: NA
V gene: TRBV19
CDR3 protein: CATGGQSYNEQYF
CDR3 DNA: TGTGCCACCGGCGGGCAGAGCTACAATGAGCAGTACTTC

J gene: TRBJ2-3
D gene: NA
clone size: few
V gene: TRBV5-4
CDR3 protein: CASSFITRISTDTQYF
CDR3 DNA: TGTGCCAGCAGCTTCATCACACGAATAAGCACAGATACGCAGTATTTT

J gene: TRBJ1-5
D gene: NA
clone size: NA
V gene: TRBV11-2
CDR3 protein: CASSLDMQRGNQPQHF
CDR3 DNA: TGTGCCAGCAGCTTAGACATGCAGAGGGGCAATCAGCCCCAGCATTTT

J gene: TRBJ2-7
D gene: NA
clone size: many
V gene: TRBV9
CDR3 protein: CASSVAPSSQGYEQYF
CDR3 DNA: TGTGCCAGCAGCGTAGCTCCTAGCAGCCAAGGGTACGAGCAGTACTTC

J gene: TRBJ2-1
D gene: TRBD2
clone size: many
V gene: TRBV24-1
CDR3 protein: CATSDERGAYNEQFF
CDR3 DNA: TGTGCCACCAGTGACGAGCGGGGGGCGTACAATGAGCAGTTCTTC

J gene: TRBJ2-7
D gene: NA
clone size: NA
V gene: TRBV6-5
CDR3 protein: CASSRQGQYF
CDR3 DNA: TGTGCCAGCAGCCGCCAGGGACAGTACTTC

J gene: TRBJ1-2
D gene: NA
clone size: many
V gene: TRBV5-8
CDR3 protein: CASSLGRAPYGYTF
CDR3 DNA: TGTGCCAGCAGCTTGGGCAGGGCACCATATGGCTACACCTTC

J gene: TRBJ2-7
D gene: NA
clone size: NA
V gene: TRBV20-1
CDR3 protein: CSTIPSGAYEQYF
CDR3 DNA: TGCAGTACTATCCCCAGCGGAGCCTACGAGCAGTACTTC

J gene: TRBJ1-1
D gene: NA
clone size: once
V gene: TRBV12-5
CDR3 protein: CASGSELRVLATEAFF
CDR3 DNA: TGTGCTAGTGGTTCCGAACTCAGGGTCCTGGCCACTGAAGCTTTCTTT

J gene: TRBJ2-3
D gene: NA
clone size: few
V gene: TRBV20-1
CDR3 protein: CSASRRGVDTQYF
CDR3 DNA: TGCAGTGCTAGCAGGAGGGGGGTAGATACGCAGTATTTT

J gene: TRBJ2-3
D gene: TRBD2
clone size: NA
V gene: TRBV20-1
CDR3 protein: CSFVAGGPIDTQYF
CDR3 DNA: TGCAGCTTTGTAGCGGGAGGGCCCATAGATACGCAGTATTTT

J gene: TRBJ2-5
D gene: NA
clone size: NA
V gene: TRBV11-2
CDR3 protein: CASSFDRETQYF
CDR3 DNA: TGTGCCAGCAGCTTCGATAGGGAGACCCAGTACTTC